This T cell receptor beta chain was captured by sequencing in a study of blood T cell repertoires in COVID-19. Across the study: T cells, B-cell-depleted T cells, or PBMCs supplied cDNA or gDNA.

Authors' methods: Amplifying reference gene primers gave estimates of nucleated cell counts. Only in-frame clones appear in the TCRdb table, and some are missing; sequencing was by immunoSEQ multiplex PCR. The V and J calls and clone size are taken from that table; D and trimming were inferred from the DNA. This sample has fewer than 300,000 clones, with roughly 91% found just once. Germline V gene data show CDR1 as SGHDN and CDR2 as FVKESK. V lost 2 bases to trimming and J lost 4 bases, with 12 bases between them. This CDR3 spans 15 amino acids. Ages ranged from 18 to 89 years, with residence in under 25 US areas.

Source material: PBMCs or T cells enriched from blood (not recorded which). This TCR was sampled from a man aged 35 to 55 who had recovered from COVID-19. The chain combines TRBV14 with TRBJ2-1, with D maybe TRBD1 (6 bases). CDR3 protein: CASSQRRGQYNEQFF. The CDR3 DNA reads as TGTGCCAGCAGCCAAAGACGAGGACAGTACAATGAGCAGTTCTTC.